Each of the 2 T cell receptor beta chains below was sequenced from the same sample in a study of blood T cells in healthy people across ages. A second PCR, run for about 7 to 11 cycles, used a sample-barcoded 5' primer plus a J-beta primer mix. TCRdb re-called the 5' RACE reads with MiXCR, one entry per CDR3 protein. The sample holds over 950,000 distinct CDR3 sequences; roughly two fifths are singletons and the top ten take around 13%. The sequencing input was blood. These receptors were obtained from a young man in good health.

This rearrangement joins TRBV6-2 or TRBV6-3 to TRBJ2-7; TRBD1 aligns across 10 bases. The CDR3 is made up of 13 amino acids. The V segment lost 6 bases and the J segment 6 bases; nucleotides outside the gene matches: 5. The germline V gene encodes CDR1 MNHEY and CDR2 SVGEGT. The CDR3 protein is CASRRDRGFEQYF. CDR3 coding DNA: TGTGCCAGCAGACGGGACAGGGGTTTCGAGCAGTACTTC.

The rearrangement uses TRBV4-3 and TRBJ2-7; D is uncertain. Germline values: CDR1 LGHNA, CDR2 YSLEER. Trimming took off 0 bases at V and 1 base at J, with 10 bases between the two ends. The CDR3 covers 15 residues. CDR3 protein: CASSQDTPMSYEQYF. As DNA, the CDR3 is TGCGCCAGCAGCCAAGATACGCCTATGTCCTACGAGCAGTACTTC.